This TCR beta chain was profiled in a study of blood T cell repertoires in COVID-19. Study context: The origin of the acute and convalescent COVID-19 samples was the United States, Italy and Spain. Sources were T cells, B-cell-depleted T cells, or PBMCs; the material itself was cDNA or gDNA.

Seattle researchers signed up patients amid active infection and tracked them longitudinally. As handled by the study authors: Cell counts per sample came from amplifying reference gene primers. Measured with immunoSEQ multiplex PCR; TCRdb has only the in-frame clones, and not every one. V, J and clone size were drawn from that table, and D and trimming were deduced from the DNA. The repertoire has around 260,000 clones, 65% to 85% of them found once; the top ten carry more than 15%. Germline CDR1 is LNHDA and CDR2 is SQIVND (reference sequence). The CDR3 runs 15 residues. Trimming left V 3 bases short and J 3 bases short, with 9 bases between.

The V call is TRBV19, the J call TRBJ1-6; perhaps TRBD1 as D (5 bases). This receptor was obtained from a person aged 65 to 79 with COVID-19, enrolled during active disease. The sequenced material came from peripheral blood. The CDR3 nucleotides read TGTGCCAGTAGTATGAAGGGGCTCTATAATTCACCCCTCCACTTT. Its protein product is CASSMKGLYNSPLHF. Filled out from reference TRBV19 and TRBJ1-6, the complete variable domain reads DGGITQSPKYLFRKEGQNVTLSCEQNLNHDAMYWYRQDPGQGLRLIYYSQIVNDFQKGDIAEGYSVSREKKESFPLTVTSAQKNPTAFYLCASSMKGLYNSPLHFGNGTRLTVT.